The TCR beta chain described here comes from a study of blood T cell repertoires in COVID-19. J gave up 1 base and V 5 bases, and 1 base lay outside the gene matches. The CDR3 totals 14 residues. Germline CDR1 and CDR2: SGHTA and FQGNSA. Sequencing used immunoSEQ multiplex PCR; TCRdb keeps in-frame clones, though not all of them. In the table there are some 31,000 clones, about 85% of which are singletons. This receptor was obtained from a human donor with acute or convalescent COVID-19. The donor label of this sample is uncertain. The sequenced sample was peripheral blood. The chain has TRBV7-2 and TRBJ2-5; TRBD1 matches at 10 bases. CDR3 coding DNA: TGTGCCAGCAGCAGGGACAGGGGCCAAGAGACCCAGTACTTC. Protein sequence: CASSRDRGQETQYF.